This T cell receptor (beta chain) comes out of a study of CD8+ T cells in alopecia areata. Looking at the study overall: Treatment comprised oral tofacitinib, 5 to 10 mg twice daily, in treated patients. Treatment with tofacitinib (6 to 18 months) was followed by 6 months off drug. General observations from the study: For lesional scalp, especially alopecia totalis/universalis, clonality was higher than in normal scalp.

On this clone: Its antigen remains unidentified.

In each case, RNA was isolated and then reverse transcribed into cDNA as the sequencing template. Method: immunoSEQ multiplex PCR; TCRdb's copy keeps in-frame clones and lacks some. The sample lists more than 85,000 clones, roughly two fifths occurring once. Sequenced input: CD4+ T cells sorted from blood. The clonotype originates from a human donor with alopecia areata.

Written as DNA, the CDR3 is TGCAGCGGGCAGTGGGGAAACTATGGCTACACCTTC. Its translation: CSGQWGNYGYTF. The chain joins TRBV29-1 to TRBJ1-2; no reliable D call. In germline, CDR1 is SQVTM, CDR2 ANQGSEA. Between the trimmed V and J ends, which lost 7 bases and 2 bases, there was a span of 11 bases. CDR3 length: 12 amino acids.